This T cell receptor (beta chain) was sequenced for a study of cytomegalovirus exposure and HLA in healthy donors (dated by TCRdb to about 2017). Background for the entire study: According to a later analysis, the 120 validation repertoires were produced on the same platform as the 700 or so repertoires of the first cohort. The study was designed to test whether signatures of past pathogen exposure could be identified by cataloging public T cell receptors. In addition to the first cohort of roughly 670 subjects, a separate validation cohort of 120 different subjects was used. High-throughput TCR immunosequencing, statistical association of individual TCRs with disease status, and machine learning were combined to predict cytomegalovirus infection status. Overall results and qualifications from the work: According to the authors, the approach could potentially be generalized to other disease states and immunological phenotypes. The study gave a list of over 150 TCR beta chains associated with cytomegalovirus. The validation cohort had no HLA typing available for a later analysis, so co-occurrence within that cohort was assessed over all 120 or so repertoires. The classifier was reported to diagnose cytomegalovirus status with high specificity and sensitivity in both the original and validation cohorts. Of the cluster scores, approximately 94% were above 0 in a later analysis, which found that TCRs clustered in the first cohort also tended to co-occur in the 130 or so validation repertoires. Most TCR sequences were seen in very few donors, while some public TCRs were found in many individuals. Three of the identified cytomegalovirus-associated TCR beta chains were confirmed in vitro to be specific for cytomegalovirus antigens.

The library was made by the immunoSEQ multiplex PCR assay. Per the authors' processing: A statistical classification framework was built to diagnose cytomegalovirus status from the catalog of TCR beta chain sequences. The immuneACCESS repertoire file appears here via TCRdb, limited to in-frame rearrangements. These files lack a portion of the clones; in checked studies, under half of the deficit traces to unresolved V genes, and the cause of the others is not known. V and J calls plus clone size are reproduced from that table; the DNA served to infer D and trimming. The sample table records tens of thousands of clones; about 90% of these occur just once. Jointly, the top ten make up about 3% of the sample. Separate from the approximately 670-subject first cohort, the validation cohort of around 130 subjects was the group to which the donors belonged. As to this clone: Its cognate antigen has yet to be identified. No per-base quality is available; no much larger clone lies one base away.

This clonotype was sampled from a man aged 18 to 30 in good health and CMV-seronegative. Sequenced sample: PBMCs.

The CDR3 loop reads CASSLGLRSYEQYF. The DNA sequence reads TGCGCCAGCAGCTTGGGTCTACGCTCCTACGAGCAGTACTTC. Recombination joined TRBV5-1 with TRBJ2-7, with no D gene named confidently. The CDR3 has 14 amino acids, counting the end cysteine and phenylalanine. CDR3 DNA is the only sequence kept; it has 42 bases, read in frame from the first base. In the germline V gene, CDR1 corresponds to SGHRS and CDR2 to YFSETQ. Trimming removed 0 bases from V and 0 bases from J, leaving 7 bases between the germline ends.